Shown below are 12 T cell receptor beta chains from a single sample sequenced in a study of OX40 agonist ivuxolimab in advanced cancers. Assay used: immunoSEQ multiplex PCR; TCRdb lists only in-frame clones, some missing. This table has some 50,000 clones, approximately 83% appearing once. The source material was CD4+ or CD8+ T cells sorted from blood, sampled in a trial of the OX40 agonist ivuxolimab. The receptors were sampled from an adult with an advanced solid tumor such as melanoma, head and neck, liver or kidney cancer.

The chain combines TRBV30 with TRBJ1-4, with unresolved D. Trimming pared 3 bases from V and 5 bases from J, leaving 16 bases between. This CDR3 is built from 15 residues. Germline V lookup: CDR1 GTSNPN, CDR2 SVGIG (reference sequence). CDR3 DNA sequence: TGTGCCTGGAGCCCTGGTGGGCCGAGGAATGAAAAACTGTTTTTT. Protein: CAWSPGGPRNEKLFF.

For this clone: This specimen includes other DNA sequences encoding the same CDR3. V gene TRBV7-8 combines with J gene TRBJ2-7; D is possibly TRBD1 (6 bases). Trimming shortened V by 0 bases and J by 7 bases, and 16 bases separated the two germline ends. This CDR3 comprises 15 residues. Germline values: CDR1 SGHVS, CDR2 FQNEAQ. CDR3 coding DNA: TGTGCCAGCAGCTTAGCGCGGGCAGGGGCCCCTGAGCAGTACTTC. Protein: CASSLARAGAPEQYF.

The V call is TRBV5-8, the J call TRBJ1-2; D is possibly TRBD1 (5 bases). Deletions cut 0 bases from V and 3 bases from J, with 9 bases between. Germline V gene sequence: CDR1 SGHTS, CDR2 YDEGEE. This CDR3 is built from 14 residues. CDR3 DNA sequence: TGTGCCAGCAGCTTGGTAGGGGTCGACTATGGCTACACCTTC. This translates into CASSLVGVDYGYTF.

This chain joins TRBV4-1 and TRBJ2-1; TRBD1 is a possible D gene (6 bases). CDR1 and CDR2 from the germline V gene are MGHRA and YSYEKL. The CDR3 totals 14 residues. With 8 bases removed from V and 7 bases from J, the gap between germline ends came to 18 bases. The chain's CDR3 is CASSLGRGVNEQFF. The DNA of the CDR3 is TGCGCCAGCTCGTTAGGCAGGGGAGTTAATGAGCAGTTCTTC.

Notes on this clone: Other DNA sequences in the same sample also yield this CDR3. The J gene is TRBJ2-7, the V gene TRBV7-9; D is unresolved. V was pared by 5 bases and J by 0 bases, with 5 bases between. CDR1 is SEHNR and CDR2 is FQNEAQ in the germline V gene (reference sequence). The CDR3 has 12 amino acids. CDR3 sequence reads: CASSLSSYEQYF. The CDR3 DNA is TGTGCCAGCAGCCTGAGCTCCTACGAGCAGTACTTC.

This chain connects TRBV23-1 to TRBJ1-1; D is unclear. TRBV23-1 is reported as an ORF; its role is uncertain. CDR3 length: 13 amino acids. V was shortened by 10 bases and J by 0 bases, with 12 bases between the two germline ends. CDR3 loop: CATGPPLNTEAFF. The DNA for the CDR3 is TGCGCCACCGGTCCCCCCCTGAACACTGAAGCTTTCTTT.

V is TRBV13 and J is TRBJ2-5, with D possibly being TRBD1 or TRBD2 (5 bases each). The germline V gene encodes CDR1 PRHDT and CDR2 FYEKMQ (reference sequence). The CDR3 consists of 13 residues. The V end was cut by 8 bases, the J end by 2 bases, with 12 bases between. CDR3 protein: CASQRDRQETQYF. For the CDR3, the DNA is TGTGCCAGCCAACGGGACCGACAAGAGACCCAGTACTTC.

The rearrangement uses TRBV6-6 and TRBJ2-7, with 7 bases matching TRBD1. This CDR3 is 14 amino acids long. Trimming cost V 6 bases and J 7 bases; bases outside gene matches: 12. The V gene's germline CDR1 is MNHNY and CDR2 SVGAGI (reference sequence). In DNA, the CDR3 is TGTGCCAGCAGGACAGGGACCCGGTCTGGAGAGCAGTACTTC. Translation: CASRTGTRSGEQYF.

The V and J genes are TRBV7-2 and TRBJ1-1; D unclear. The germline V and J ends were trimmed by 2 bases and 5 bases, with 18 bases remaining between them. The germline V gene encodes CDR1 SGHTA and CDR2 FQGNSA. There are 16 residues in the CDR3. The DNA of the CDR3 is TGTGCCAGCAGCTTAAGCCCACTTAGTAGGTGGACTGAAGCTTTCTTT. Translation: CASSLSPLSRWTEAFF.

This chain connects TRBV21-1 to TRBJ2-5; the table's D call of TRBD1 was not tested on the DNA. The DNA end is more similar to TRBJ2-7, so the J call may be wrong. TRBV21-1 is a known pseudogene. The CDR3 is made up of 15 amino acids. The CDR3: CASSKFRDRPYEQYF. The CDR3 coding sequence is TGTGCCAGCAGCAAATTCCGGGACAGGCCCTACGAGCAGTACTTC.

The rearrangement links TRBV28 to TRBJ1-2; D gene ambiguous. The germline V gene has CDR1 MDHEN and CDR2 SYDVKM. The V end was cut by 2 bases, the J end by 2 bases, with 15 bases between. The CDR3 loop spans 16 amino acids. CDR3 region: CASSLLLATENYGYTF. The CDR3, as DNA: TGTGCCAGCAGTTTACTCCTGGCGACTGAAAACTATGGCTACACCTTC.

The chain carries TRBV9 and TRBJ2-1; 7 bases are a match to TRBD2. The CDR3 is 17 residues long. With 4 bases clipped from V and 4 bases from J, the junction kept 14 bases outside the gene matches. Germline CDR1 and CDR2: SGDLS and YYNGEE. The CDR3 coding sequence is TGTGCCAGCAGCCCAGGCGGTATACTAGCGACTTACAATGAGCAGTTCTTC. Translating gives CASSPGGILATYNEQFF.